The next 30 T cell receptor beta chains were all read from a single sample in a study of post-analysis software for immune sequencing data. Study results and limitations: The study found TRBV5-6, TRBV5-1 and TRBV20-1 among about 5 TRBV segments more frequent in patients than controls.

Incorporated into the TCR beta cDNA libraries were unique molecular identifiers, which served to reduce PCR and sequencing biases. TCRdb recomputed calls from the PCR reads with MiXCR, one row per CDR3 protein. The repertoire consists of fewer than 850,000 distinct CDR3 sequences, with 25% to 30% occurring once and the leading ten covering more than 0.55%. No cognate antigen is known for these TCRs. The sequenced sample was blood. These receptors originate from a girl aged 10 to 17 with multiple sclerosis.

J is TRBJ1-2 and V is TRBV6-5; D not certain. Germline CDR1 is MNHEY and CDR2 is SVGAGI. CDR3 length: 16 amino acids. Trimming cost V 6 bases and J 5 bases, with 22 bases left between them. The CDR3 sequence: CASRTLHEKVPYGYTF. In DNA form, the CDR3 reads TGTGCCAGCAGAACCCTCCACGAGAAGGTCCCTTATGGCTACACCTTC.

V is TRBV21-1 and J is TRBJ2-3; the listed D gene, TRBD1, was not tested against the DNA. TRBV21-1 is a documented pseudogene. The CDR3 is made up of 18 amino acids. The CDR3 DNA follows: TGTGCCAGCAGCAAATATTTGGACGGTCCCCCCTCCGCAGATACGCAGTATTTT. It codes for CASSKYLDGPPSADTQYF.

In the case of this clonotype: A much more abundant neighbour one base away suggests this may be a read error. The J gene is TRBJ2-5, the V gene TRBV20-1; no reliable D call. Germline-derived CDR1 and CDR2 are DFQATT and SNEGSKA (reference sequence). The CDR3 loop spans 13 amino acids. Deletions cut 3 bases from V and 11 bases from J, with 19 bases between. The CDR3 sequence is CSASNGWYNEQYF. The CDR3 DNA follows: TGCAGTGCTAGCAACGGATGGTACAATGAGCAGTACTTC.

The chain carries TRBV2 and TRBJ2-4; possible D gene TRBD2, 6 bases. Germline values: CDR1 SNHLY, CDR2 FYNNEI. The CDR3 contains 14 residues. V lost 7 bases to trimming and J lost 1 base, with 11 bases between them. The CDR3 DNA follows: TGTGCCAGCAAGGAGGGCATGGCCAAAAACATTCAGTACTTC. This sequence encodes CASKEGMAKNIQYF. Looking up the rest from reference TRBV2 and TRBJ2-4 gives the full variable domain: EPEVTQTPSHQVTQMGQEVILRCVPISNHLYFYWYRQILGQKVEFLVSFYNNEISEKSEIFDDQFSVERPDGSNFTLKIRSTKLEDSAMYFCASKEGMAKNIQYFGAGTRLSVL.

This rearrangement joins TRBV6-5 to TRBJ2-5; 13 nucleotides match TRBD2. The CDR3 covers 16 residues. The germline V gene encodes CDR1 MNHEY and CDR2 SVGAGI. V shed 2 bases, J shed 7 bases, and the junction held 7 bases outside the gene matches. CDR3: CASSYPGTSGEGTQYF. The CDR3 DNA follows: TGTGCCAGCAGTTACCCCGGGACTAGCGGGGAAGGGACCCAGTACTTC.

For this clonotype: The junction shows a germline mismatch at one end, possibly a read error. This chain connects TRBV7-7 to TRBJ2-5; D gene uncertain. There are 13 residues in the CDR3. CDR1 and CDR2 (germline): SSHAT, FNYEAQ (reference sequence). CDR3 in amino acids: CASSFDMANEQYF. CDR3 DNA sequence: TGTGCTAGCAGCTTTGACATGGCCAATGAGCAGTACTTC.

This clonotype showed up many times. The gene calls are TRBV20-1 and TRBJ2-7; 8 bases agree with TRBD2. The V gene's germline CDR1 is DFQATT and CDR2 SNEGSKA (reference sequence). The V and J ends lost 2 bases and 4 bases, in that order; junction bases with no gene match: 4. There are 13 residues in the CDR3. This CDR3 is CSARPGLEYEQYF. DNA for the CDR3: TGCAGTGCTAGACCGGGACTAGAATACGAGCAGTACTTC.

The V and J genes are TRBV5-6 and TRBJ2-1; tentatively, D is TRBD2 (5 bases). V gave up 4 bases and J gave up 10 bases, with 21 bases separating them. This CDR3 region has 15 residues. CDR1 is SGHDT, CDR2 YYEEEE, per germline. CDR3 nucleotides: TGTGCCAGCAGCCCGACTAAACTAGTAGTTCGCGAGCAGTTCTTC. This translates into CASSPTKLVVREQFF. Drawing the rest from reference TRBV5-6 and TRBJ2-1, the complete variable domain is DAGVTQSPTHLIKTRGQQVTLRCSPKSGHDTVSWYQQALGQGPQFIFQYYEEEERQRGNFPDRFSGHQFPNYSSELNVNALLLGDSALYLCASSPTKLVVREQFFGPGTRLTVL.

The CDR3 sequence: CSVDTGIYGYTF. The CDR3 DNA reads TGCAGCGTTGACACAGGGATCTATGGCTACACCTTC. This chain connects TRBV29-1 to TRBJ1-2; TRBD1 is a possible D gene (6 bases). Per germline, CDR1 SQVTM and CDR2 ANQGSEA. This CDR3 comprises 12 residues. V was clipped by 3 bases and J by 4 bases, with 9 bases between them.

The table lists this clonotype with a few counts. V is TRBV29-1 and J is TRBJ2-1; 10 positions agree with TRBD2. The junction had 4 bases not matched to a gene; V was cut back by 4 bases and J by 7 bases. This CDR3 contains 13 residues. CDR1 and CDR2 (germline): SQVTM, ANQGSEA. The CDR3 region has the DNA TGCAGCGTTGCAGCGGGAGGGTTGAATGAGCAGTTCTTC. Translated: CSVAAGGLNEQFF.

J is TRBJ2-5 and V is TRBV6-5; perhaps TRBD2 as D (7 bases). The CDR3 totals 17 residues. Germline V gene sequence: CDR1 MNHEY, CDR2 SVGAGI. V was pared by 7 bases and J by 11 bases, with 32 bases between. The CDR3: CASITVRKSGRDNEQYF. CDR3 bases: TGTGCCAGCATTACTGTGAGAAAGTCGGGGAGGGACAATGAGCAGTACTTC.

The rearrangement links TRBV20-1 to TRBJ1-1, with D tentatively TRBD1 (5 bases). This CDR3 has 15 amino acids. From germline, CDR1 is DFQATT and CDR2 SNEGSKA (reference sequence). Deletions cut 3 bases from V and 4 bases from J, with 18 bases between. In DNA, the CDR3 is TGCAGTGCTAGTAGGGTACACCAGGGCTCCACTGAAGCTTTCTTT. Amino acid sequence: CSASRVHQGSTEAFF.

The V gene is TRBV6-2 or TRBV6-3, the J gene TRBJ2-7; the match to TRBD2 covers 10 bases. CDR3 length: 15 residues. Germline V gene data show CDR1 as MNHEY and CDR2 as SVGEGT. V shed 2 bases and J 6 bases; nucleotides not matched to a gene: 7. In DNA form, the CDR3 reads TGTGCCAGCAGTTACGAGCCTAGCGGGAGAGGCGAGCAGTACTTC. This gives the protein CASSYEPSGRGEQYF.

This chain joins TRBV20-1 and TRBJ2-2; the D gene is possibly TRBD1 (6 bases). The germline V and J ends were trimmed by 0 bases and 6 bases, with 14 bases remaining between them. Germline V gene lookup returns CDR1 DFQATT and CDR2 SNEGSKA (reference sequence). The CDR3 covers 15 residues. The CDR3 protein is CSARDPQGYPGELFF. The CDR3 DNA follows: TGCAGTGCTAGAGACCCGCAGGGGTACCCCGGGGAGCTGTTTTTT.

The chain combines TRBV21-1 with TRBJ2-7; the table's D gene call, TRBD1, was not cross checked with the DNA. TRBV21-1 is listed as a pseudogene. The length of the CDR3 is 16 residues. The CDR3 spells CASNGLLWDSNYEQYF. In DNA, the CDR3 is TGTGCCAGCAATGGTCTTTTGTGGGACAGCAACTACGAGCAGTACTTC.

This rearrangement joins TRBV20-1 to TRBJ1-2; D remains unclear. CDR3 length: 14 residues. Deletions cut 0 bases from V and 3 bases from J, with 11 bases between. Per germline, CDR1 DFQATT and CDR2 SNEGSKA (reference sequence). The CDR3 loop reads CSARDPVTDYGYTF. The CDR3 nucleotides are TGCAGTGCTAGAGATCCAGTGACGGACTATGGCTACACCTTC.

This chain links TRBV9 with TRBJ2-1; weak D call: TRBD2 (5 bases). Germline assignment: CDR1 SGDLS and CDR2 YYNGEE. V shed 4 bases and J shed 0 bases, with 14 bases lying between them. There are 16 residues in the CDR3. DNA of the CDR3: TGTGCCAGCAGCCCCCTAGCTCAGAGCTCCTACAATGAGCAGTTCTTC. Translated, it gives CASSPLAQSSYNEQFF.

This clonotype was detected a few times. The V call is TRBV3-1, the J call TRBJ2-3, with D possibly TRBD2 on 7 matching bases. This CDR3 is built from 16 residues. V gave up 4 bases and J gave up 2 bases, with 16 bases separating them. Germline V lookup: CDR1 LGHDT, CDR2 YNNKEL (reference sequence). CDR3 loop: CASSLGPRGLTDTQYF. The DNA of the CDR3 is TGTGCCAGCAGCCTCGGACCGCGGGGGCTCACAGATACGCAGTATTTT.

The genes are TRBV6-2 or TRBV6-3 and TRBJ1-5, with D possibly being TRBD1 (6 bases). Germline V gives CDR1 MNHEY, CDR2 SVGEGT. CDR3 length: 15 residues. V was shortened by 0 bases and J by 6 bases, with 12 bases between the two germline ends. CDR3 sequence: CASSYSTQGLQPQHF. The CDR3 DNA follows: TGTGCCAGCAGTTACTCGACACAGGGCCTTCAGCCCCAGCATTTT.

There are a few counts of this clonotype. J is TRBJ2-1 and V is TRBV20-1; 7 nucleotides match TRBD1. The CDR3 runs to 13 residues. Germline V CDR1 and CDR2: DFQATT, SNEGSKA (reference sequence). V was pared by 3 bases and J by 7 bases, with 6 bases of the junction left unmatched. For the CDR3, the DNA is TGCAGTGCTAGCTCCGGGACAGCGAATGAGCAGTTCTTC. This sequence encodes CSASSGTANEQFF.

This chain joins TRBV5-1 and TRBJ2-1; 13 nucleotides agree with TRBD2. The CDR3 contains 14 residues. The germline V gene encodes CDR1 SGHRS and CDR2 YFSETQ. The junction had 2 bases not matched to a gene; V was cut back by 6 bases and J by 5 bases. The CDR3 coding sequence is TGCGCCAGCATGACTAGCGGGAGGCACAATGAGCAGTTCTTC. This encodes CASMTSGRHNEQFF. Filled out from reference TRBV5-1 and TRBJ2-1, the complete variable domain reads KAGVTQTPRYLIKTRGQQVTLSCSPISGHRSVSWYQQTPGQGLQFLFEYFSETQRNKGNFPGRFSGRQFSNSRSEMNVSTLELGDSALYLCASMTSGRHNEQFFGPGTRLTVL.

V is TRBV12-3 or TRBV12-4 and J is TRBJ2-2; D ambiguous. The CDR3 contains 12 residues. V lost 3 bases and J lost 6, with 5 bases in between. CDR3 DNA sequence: TGTGCCAGCAGTTTTCTGCCCGGGGAGCTGTTTTTT. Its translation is CASSFLPGELFF.

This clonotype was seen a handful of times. The CDR3 region is CASRVGGQNNEQFF. The CDR3 DNA sequence: TGTGCCAGCAGGGTAGGTGGGCAAAACAATGAGCAGTTCTTC. V is TRBV28 and J is TRBJ2-1; no clear D. V lost 6 bases, J lost 5 bases, and 14 bases lay in between. The CDR3 contains 14 residues. Germline V CDR1 and CDR2: MDHEN, SYDVKM.

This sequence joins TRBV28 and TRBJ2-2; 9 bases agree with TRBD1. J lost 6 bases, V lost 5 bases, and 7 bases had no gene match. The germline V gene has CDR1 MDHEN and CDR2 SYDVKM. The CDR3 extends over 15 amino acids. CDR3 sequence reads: CASSSMDRGSGELFF. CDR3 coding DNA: TGTGCCAGCAGTAGTATGGACAGGGGTTCCGGGGAGCTGTTTTTT.

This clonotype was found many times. CDR3 DNA sequence: TGTGCCAGCAGAGACCCGGGACTAGCGGGAGACGAGCAGTACTTC. This sequence encodes CASRDPGLAGDEQYF. The chain combines TRBV6-6 with TRBJ2-7; 14 bases line up with TRBD2. Germline V CDR1 and CDR2: MNHNY, SVGAGI (reference sequence). The CDR3 runs to 15 residues. V dropped 6 bases and J dropped 5; count of bases not matched to a gene: 6.

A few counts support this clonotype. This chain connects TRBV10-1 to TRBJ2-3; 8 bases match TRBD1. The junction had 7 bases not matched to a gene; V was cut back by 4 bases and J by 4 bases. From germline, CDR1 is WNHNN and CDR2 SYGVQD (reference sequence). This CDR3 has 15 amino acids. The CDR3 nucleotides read TGCGCCAGCAGTGCCGGACAGGGATTCGCAGATACGCAGTATTTT. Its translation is CASSAGQGFADTQYF.

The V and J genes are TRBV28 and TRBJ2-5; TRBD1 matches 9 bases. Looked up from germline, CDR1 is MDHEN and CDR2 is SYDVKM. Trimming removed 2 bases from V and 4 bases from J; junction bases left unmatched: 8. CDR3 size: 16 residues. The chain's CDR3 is CASSLPRTGEGETQYF. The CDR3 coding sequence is TGTGCCAGCAGTTTACCGAGGACAGGGGAAGGAGAGACCCAGTACTTC.

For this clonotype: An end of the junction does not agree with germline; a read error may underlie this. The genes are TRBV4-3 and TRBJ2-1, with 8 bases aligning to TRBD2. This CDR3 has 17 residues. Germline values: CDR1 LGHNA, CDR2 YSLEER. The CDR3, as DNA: TGCGCCAGCGGCCAAGTAATTCAGCGGGAGTTTGACAATGAGCAGTTCTTC. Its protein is CASGQVIQREFDNEQFF.

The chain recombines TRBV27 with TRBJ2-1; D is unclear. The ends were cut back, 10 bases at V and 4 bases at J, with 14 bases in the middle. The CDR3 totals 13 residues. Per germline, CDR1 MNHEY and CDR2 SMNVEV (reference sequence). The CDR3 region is CATTDAGYNEQFF. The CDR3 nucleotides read TGTGCCACCACGGACGCAGGTTACAATGAGCAGTTCTTC.

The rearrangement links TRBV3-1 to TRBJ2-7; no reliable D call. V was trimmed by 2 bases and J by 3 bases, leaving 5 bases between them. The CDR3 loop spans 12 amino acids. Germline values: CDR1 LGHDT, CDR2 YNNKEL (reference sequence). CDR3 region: CASSQYGYEQYF. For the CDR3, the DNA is TGTGCCAGCAGCCAATACGGCTACGAGCAGTACTTC.